This T cell receptor (beta chain) was profiled in a study of T cell responses to AZD1222 COVID-19 vaccine (dated by TCRdb to the early 2020s). As for the study more broadly: TCR sequencing covered some 240 trial participants: about 210 given two doses of AZD1222 and approximately 26 given two doses of MenACWY control vaccine. Enrollment into the trials was organized by age into subgroups of 18-55, 56-69 and 70-plus years, and those subgroups contained roughly 150, 30 and 60 TCR-sequenced participants, respectively. Study-wide conclusions, independent of this receptor: After two AZD1222 doses, both the breadth and the depth of spike-specific TCRs were significantly higher than at day 0 and than in MenACWY recipients. The vaccine-associated CD4 TCRs covered the entire spike protein, and the dominant responses fell in regions 160-218 and 743-854. Because no samples from the day 14 peak response were available, repertoires could be characterized only after the peak T cell response. Conclusions about previously exposed vaccinees are limited because only six or seven AZD1222 recipients were SARS-CoV-2 seropositive at baseline. Epitopes outside the regions mutated in the B.1.351 and B.1.1.7 variants were reportedly recognized by nearly half of the unique spike-specific TCRs. Participants were mostly white British and included more females than males, and it was suggested by the authors that clonal diversity may have been underestimated. In the small 56-69-year group, the increase in depth fell short of significance, most likely because of low power.

A note on this clone: No antigen is known for it. One base away there is no much larger clone; base qualities are not given.

The CDR3 regions of human TCRbeta chains were subjected to immunosequencing. The study's own analysis went as follows. TCRs in the repertoires were compared against a reference library of SARS-CoV-2-specific TCRs that had been generated with the MIRA antigen-specificity platform. Breadth was defined as the fraction of unique TCRs that were SARS-CoV-2-associated, and depth was defined as the fraction of total T cells that were SARS-CoV-2-associated. Each spike-specific TCR was assigned to its reactive spike region and to a CD4 or CD8 class using the MIRA data. Log10-transformed breadth and depth values were compared by one-way ANOVA with Sidak's multiple comparisons tests. This is the immuneACCESS table as TCRdb keeps it, with only in-frame sequences that have V and J called. A part of the clones is gone; compared with another copy, unresolved V genes explain less than half, and the rest is unexplained. From that table come the V and J calls and clone size; the DNA was used to work out D and trimming. The sample table records roughly 120,000 clones; over 75% of these occur just once. The top ten clones comprise around 20% of the sample.

The CDR3 sequence holds 13 residues, the cysteine and phenylalanine included. Solely the CDR3 DNA is kept, with 39 bases framed from the first base. Deletion took 6 bases off V and 12 bases off J, with a span of 20 bases between the germline ends. Based on the germline V gene, the CDR1 and CDR2 sequences are SNHLY and FYNNEI. The sample's time point label, in plain terms: baseline before first vaccination. Per the publication, the treatment or condition label means: meningococcal conjugate vaccine given as trial control. Vaccinee samples were obtained from the UK trials COV001 and COV002, which included a single-blind randomized controlled phase 2/3 trial of AZD1222 (ChAdOx1 nCoV-19) in healthy adults. Trial participant PBMC samples were collected at day 0 and day 28 after the second dose for TCRbeta chain sequencing.

The clonotype originates from an adult in good health. Sample: peripheral blood, taken on day 0 of MenACWY control vaccination. The rearrangement joined TRBV2 to TRBJ1-1; the D gene is not confidently resolved. The CDR3: CASRPTGPQETFF. The DNA sequence is as follows: TGTGCCAGCAGACCTACCGGGCCGCAAGAGACTTTCTTT.